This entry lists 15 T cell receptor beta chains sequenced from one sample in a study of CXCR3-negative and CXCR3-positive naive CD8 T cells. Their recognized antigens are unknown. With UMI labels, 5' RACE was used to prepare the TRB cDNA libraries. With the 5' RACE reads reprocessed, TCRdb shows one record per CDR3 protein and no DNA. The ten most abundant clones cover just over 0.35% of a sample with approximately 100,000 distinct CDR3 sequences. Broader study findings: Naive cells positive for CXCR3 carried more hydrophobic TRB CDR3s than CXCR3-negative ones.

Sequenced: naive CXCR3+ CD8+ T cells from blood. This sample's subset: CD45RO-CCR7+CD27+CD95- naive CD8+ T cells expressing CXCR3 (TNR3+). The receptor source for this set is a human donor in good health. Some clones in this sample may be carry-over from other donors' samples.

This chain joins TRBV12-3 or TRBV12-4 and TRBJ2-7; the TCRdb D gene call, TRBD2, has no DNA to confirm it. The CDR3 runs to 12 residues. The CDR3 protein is CASSSVGAQQYF.

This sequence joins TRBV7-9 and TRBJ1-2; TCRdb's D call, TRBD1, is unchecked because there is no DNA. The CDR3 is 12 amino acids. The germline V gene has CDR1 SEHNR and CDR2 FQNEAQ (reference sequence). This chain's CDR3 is CASSLVPWDYTF.

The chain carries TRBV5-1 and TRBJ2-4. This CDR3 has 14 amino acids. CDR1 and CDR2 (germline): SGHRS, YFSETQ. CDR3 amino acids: CASSNGIGYDIQYF. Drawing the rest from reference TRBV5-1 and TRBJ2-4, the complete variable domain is KAGVTQTPRYLIKTRGQQVTLSCSPISGHRSVSWYQQTPGQGLQFLFEYFSETQRNKGNFPGRFSGRQFSNSRSEMNVSTLELGDSALYLCASSNGIGYDIQYFGAGTRLSVL.

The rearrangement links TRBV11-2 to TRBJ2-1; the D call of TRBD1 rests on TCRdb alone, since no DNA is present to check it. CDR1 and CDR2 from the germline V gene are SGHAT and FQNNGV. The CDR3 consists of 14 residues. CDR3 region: CASSYRGGVWEQFF.

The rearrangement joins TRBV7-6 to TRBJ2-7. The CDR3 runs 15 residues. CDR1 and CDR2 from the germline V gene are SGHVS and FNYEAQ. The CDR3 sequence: CASSLLGLVSYEQYF.

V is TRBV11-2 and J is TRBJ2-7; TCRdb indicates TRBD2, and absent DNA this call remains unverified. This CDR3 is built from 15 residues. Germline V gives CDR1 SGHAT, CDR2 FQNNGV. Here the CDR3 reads CASSFRLAGDYEQYF.

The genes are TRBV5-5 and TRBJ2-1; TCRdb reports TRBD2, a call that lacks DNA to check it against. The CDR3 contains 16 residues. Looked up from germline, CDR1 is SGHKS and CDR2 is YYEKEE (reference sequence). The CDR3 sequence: CASSLTSGFSYNEQFF.

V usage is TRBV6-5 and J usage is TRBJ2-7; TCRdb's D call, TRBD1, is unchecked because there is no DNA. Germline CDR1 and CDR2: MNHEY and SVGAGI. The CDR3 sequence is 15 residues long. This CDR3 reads CASSYATGGSYEQYF.

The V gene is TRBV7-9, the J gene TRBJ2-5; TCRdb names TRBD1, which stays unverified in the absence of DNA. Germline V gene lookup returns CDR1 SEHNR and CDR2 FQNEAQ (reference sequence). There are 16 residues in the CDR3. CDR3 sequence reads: CASTVTWQGQLETQYF.

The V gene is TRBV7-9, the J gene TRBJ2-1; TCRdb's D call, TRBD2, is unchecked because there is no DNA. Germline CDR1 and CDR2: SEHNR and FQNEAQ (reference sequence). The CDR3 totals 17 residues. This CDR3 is CASSWIPIAGGPDEQFF.

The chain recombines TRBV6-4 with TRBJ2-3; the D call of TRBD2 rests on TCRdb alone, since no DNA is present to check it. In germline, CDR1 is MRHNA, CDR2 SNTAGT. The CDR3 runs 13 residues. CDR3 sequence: CASSRGEADTQYF.

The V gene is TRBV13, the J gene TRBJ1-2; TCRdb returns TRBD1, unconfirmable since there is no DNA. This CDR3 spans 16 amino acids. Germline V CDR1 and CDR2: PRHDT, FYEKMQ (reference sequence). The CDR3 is CASSLDGVRENYGYTF.

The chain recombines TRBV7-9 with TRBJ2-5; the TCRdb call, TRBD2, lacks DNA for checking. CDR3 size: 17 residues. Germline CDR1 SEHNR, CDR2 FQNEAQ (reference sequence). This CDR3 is CASSPRASGYLQETQYF.

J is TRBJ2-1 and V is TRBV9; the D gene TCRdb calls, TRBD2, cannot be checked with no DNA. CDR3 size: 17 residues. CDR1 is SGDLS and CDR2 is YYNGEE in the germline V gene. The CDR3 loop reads CASSVATSGSSYNEQFF.

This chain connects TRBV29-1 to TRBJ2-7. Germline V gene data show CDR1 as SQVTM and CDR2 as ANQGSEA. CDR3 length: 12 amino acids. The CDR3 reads CSVKGSSYEQYF.